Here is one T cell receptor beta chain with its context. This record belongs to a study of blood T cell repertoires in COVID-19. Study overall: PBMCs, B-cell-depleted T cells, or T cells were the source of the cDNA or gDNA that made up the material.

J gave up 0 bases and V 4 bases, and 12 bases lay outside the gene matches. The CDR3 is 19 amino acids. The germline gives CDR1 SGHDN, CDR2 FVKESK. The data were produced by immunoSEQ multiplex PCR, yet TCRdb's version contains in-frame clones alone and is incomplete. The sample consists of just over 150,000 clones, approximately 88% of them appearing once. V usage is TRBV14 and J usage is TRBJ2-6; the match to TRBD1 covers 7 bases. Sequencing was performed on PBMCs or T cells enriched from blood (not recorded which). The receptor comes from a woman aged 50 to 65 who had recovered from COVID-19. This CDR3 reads CASSLPRTGLLSGANVLTF. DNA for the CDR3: TGTGCCAGCAGCCTCCCTCGGACAGGTCTGCTCTCTGGGGCCAACGTCCTGACTTTC.